The T cell receptor (beta chain) described here comes from a study of T cell responses to AZD1222 COVID-19 vaccine. Findings and caveats of the study: Baseline serology detected seropositivity in only a handful of AZD1222 recipients.

The J segment lost 8 bases and the V segment lost 6 bases, leaving 9 bases of the junction unmatched. The CDR3 runs to 14 residues. Germline lookup yields CDR1 MDHEN and CDR2 SYDVKM. This table comes from immunoSEQ multiplex PCR, and its TCRdb copy is limited to in-frame clones, with some not included. The table records about 72,000 clones, 80% to 90% of them present only once. A note on this clone: The target antigen is unknown.

The gene calls are TRBV28 and TRBJ1-4; 7 bases agree with TRBD1. This TCR derives from an adult who received the AZD1222 COVID-19 vaccine. The sample here was peripheral blood, taken 28 days after the second AZD1222 dose. CDR3 protein: CASRQGSGWEKLFF. The CDR3 DNA reads as TGTGCCAGCAGACAGGGGTCAGGGTGGGAAAAACTGTTTTTT.